This TCR beta chain was observed in a study of T cell responses to AZD1222 COVID-19 vaccine. TCRdb's table, derived via immunoSEQ multiplex PCR, lists solely in-frame clones and lacks some. This table holds some 92,000 clones, approximately 90% found once. CDR1 and CDR2 (germline): LNHDA, SQIVND (reference sequence). Trimming cost V 6 bases and J 5 bases, with 16 bases left between them. The CDR3 is made up of 15 amino acids. This sequence joins TRBV19 and TRBJ1-4; D possibly corresponds to TRBD1 (5 bases). This clonotype was obtained from an adult in good health. Sample: peripheral blood, taken on day 0 of AZD1222 vaccination. Here the CDR3 reads CASRADRIKNEKLFF. In DNA form, the CDR3 reads TGTGCCAGTAGGGCTGACAGAATTAAAAATGAAAAACTGTTTTTT.